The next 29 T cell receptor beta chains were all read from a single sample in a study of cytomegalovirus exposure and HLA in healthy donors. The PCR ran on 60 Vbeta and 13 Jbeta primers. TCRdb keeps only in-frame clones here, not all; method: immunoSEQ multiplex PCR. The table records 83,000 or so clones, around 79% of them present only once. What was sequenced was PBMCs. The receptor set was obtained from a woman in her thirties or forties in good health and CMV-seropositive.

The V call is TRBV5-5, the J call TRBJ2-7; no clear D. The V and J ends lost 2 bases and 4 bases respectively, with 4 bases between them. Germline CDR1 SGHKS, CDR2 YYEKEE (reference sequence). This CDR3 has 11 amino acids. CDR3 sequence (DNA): TGTGCCAGCAGCTTCGGGTACGAGCAGTACTTC. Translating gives CASSFGYEQYF.

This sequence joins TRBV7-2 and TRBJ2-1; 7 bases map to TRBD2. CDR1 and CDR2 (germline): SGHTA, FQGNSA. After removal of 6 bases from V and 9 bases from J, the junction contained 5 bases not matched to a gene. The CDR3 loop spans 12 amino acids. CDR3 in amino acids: CASRRAGVEQFF. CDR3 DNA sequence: TGTGCCAGCAGACGCGCGGGAGTTGAGCAGTTCTTC.

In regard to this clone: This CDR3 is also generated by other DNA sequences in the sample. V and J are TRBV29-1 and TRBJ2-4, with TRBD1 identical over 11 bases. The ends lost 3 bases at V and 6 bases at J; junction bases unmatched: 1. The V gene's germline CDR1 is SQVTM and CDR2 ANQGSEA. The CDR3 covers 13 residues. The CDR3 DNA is TGCAGCGTTGAGGGACAGGGGGGAAACATTCAGTACTTC. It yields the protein CSVEGQGGNIQYF. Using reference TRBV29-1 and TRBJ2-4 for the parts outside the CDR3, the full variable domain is SAVISQKPSRDICQRGTSLTIQCQVDSQVTMMFWYRQQPGQSLTLIATANQGSEATYESGFVIDKFPISRPNLTFSTLTVSNMSPEDSSIYLCSVEGQGGNIQYFGAGTRLSVL.

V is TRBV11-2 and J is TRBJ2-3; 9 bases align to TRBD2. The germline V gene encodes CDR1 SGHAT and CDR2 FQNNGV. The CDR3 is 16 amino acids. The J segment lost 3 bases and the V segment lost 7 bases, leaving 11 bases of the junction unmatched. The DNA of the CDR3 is TGTGCCAGCACCCCTGGGGCGGGGGGGCCGACAGATACGCAGTATTTT. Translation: CASTPGAGGPTDTQYF.

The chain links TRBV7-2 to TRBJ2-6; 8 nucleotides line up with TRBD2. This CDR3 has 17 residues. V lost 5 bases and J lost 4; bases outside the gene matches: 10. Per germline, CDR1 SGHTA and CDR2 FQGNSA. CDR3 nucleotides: TGTGCCAGCAGCCGGGAGGGTCCCCCAACCGGGGCCAACGTCCTGACTTTC. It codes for CASSREGPPTGANVLTF.

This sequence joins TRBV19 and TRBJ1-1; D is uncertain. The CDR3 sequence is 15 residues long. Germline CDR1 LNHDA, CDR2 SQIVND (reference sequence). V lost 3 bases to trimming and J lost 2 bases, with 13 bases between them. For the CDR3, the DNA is TGTGCCAGTAGTATTGGCGGAAACCTCAACACTGAAGCTTTCTTT. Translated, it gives CASSIGGNLNTEAFF.

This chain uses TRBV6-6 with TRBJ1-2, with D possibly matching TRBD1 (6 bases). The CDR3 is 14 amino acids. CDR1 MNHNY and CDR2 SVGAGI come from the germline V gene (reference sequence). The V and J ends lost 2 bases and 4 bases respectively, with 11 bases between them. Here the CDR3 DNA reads TGTGCCAGCAGTTACGTGCGAGGGGGCTATGGCTACACCTTC. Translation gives CASSYVRGGYGYTF.

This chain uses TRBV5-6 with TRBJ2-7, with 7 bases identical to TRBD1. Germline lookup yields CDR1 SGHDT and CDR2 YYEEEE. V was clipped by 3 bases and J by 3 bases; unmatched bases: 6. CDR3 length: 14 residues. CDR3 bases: TGTGCCAGCAGCTCCAGGACAGGACTCTACGAGCAGTACTTC. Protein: CASSSRTGLYEQYF.

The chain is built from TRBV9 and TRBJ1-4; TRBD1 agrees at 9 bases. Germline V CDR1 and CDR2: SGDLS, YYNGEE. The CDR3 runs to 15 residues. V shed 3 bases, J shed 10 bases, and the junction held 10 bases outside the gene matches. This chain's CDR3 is CASSAAGTGRGKLFF. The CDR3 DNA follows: TGTGCCAGCAGCGCCGCCGGGACAGGGCGAGGAAAACTGTTTTTT.

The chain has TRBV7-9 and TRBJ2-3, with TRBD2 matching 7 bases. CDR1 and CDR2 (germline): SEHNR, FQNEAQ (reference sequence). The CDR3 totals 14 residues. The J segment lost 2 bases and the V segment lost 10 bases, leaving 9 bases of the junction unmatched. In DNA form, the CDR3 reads TGTGCCACCCCCCGCGCGGGAGCCACAGATACGCAGTATTTT. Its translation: CATPRAGATDTQYF.

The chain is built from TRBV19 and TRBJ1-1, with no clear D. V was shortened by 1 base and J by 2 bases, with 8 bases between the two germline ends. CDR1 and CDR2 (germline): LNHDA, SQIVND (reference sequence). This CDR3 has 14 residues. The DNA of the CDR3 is TGTGCCAGTAGTATAGGTGGGAGAAACACTGAAGCTTTCTTT. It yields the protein CASSIGGRNTEAFF.

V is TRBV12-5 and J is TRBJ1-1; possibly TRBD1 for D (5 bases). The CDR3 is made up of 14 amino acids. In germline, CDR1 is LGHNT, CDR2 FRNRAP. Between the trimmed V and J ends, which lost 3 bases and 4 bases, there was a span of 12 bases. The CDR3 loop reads CASGFPGEGTEAFF. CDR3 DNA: TGTGCTAGTGGTTTCCCGGGGGAGGGCACTGAAGCTTTCTTT.

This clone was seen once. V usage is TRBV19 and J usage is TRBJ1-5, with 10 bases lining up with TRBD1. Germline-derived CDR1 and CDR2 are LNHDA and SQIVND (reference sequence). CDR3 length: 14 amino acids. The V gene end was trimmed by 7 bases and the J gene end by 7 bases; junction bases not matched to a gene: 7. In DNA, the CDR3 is TGTGCCAGTAACCGGGACAGGGGAAGGCAGCCCCAGCATTTT. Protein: CASNRDRGRQPQHF.

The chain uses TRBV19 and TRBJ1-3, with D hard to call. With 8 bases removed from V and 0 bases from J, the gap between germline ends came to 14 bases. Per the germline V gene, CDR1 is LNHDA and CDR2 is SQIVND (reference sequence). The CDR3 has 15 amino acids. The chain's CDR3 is CASQARLSSGNTIYF. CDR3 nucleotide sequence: TGTGCCAGTCAAGCCAGGCTCAGCTCTGGAAACACCATATATTTT. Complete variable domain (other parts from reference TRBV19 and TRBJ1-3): DGGITQSPKYLFRKEGQNVTLSCEQNLNHDAMYWYRQDPGQGLRLIYYSQIVNDFQKGDIAEGYSVSREKKESFPLTVTSAQKNPTAFYLCASQARLSSGNTIYFGEGSWLTVV.

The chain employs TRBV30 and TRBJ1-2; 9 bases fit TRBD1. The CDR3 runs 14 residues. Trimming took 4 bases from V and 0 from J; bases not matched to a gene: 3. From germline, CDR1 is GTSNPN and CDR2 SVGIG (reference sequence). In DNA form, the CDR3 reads TGTGCCTGGACTGGGACAGGGCCTAACTATGGCTACACCTTC. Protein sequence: CAWTGTGPNYGYTF. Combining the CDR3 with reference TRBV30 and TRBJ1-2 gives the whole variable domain SQTIHQWPATLVQPVGSPLSLECTVEGTSNPNLYWYRQAAGRGLQLLFYSVGIGQISSEVPQNLSASRPQDRQFILSSKKLLLSDSGFYLCAWTGTGPNYGYTFGSGTRLTVV.

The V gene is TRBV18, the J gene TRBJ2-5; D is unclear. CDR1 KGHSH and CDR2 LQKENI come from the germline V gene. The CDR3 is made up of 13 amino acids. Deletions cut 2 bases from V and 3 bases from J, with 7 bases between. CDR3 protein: CASSPFSEETQYF. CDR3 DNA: TGTGCCAGCTCACCATTCAGCGAAGAGACCCAGTACTTC.

DNA for the CDR3: TGTGCCAGCAGTGAAAGGGACAGGATCAATGAGCAGTTCTTC. Translated: CASSERDRINEQFF. This chain joins TRBV2 and TRBJ2-1, with TRBD1 identical over 8 bases. The germline CDR1 and CDR2 sequences are SNHLY and FYNNEI. V was pared by 2 bases and J by 6 bases, with 3 bases of the junction left unmatched. This CDR3 is 14 amino acids long.

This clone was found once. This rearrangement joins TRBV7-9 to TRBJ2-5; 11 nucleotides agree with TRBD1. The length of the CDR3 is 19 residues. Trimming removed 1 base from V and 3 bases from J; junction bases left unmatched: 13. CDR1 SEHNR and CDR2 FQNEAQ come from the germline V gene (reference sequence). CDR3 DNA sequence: TGTGCCAGCAGCTTAGGGTGGACAGGGGGCATTGAATCGGAAGAGACCCAGTACTTC. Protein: CASSLGWTGGIESEETQYF.

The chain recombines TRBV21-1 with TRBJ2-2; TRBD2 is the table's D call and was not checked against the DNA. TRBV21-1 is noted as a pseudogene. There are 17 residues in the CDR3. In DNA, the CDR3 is TGTGCCAGCACCAAACAAAACGGGGCGGGAGTCAACGGGGAGCTGTTTTTT. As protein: CASTKQNGAGVNGELFF.

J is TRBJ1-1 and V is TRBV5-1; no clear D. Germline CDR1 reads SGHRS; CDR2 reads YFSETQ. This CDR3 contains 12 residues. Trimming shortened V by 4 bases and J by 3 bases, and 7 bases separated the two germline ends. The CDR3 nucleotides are TGCGCCAGCAGCCTCCGGGACACTGAAGCTTTCTTT. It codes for CASSLRDTEAFF.

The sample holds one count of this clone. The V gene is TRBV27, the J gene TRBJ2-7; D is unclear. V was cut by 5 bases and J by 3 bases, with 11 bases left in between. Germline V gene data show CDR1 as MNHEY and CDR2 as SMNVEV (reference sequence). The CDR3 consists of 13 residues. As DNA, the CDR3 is TGTGCCAGCAGTCATACCAGAAGCTACGAGCAGTACTTC. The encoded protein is CASSHTRSYEQYF.

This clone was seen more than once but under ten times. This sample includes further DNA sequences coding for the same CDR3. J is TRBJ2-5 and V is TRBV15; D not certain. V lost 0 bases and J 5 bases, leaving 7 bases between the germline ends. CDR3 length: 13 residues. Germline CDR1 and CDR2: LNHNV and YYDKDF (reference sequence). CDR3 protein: CATSRDLLETQYF. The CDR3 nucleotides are TGTGCCACCAGCAGAGATCTACTGGAGACCCAGTACTTC.

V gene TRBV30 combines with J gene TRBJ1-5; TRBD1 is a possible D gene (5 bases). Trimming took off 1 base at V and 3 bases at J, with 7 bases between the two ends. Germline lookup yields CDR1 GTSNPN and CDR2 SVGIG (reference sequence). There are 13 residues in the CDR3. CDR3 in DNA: TGTGCCTGGAGTGCGACAGACAATCAGCCCCAGCATTTT. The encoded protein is CAWSATDNQPQHF. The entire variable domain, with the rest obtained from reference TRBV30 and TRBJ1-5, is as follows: SQTIHQWPATLVQPVGSPLSLECTVEGTSNPNLYWYRQAAGRGLQLLFYSVGIGQISSEVPQNLSASRPQDRQFILSSKKLLLSDSGFYLCAWSATDNQPQHFGDGTRLSIL.

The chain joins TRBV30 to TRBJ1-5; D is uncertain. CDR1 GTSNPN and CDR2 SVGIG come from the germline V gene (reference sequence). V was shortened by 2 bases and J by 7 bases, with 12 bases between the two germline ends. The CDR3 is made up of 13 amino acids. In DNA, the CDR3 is TGTGCCTGGAGTACCGGTTCGCGGCAGCCCCAGCATTTT. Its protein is CAWSTGSRQPQHF.

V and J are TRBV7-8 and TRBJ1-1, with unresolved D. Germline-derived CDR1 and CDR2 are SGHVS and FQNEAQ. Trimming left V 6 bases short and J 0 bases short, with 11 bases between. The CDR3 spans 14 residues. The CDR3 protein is CASRRHEMNTEAFF. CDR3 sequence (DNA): TGTGCCAGCAGACGACACGAAATGAACACTGAAGCTTTCTTT.

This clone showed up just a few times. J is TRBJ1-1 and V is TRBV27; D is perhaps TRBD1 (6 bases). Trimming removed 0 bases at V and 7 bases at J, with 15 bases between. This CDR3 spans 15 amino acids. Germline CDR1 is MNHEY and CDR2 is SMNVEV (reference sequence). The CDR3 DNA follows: TGTGCCAGCAGTTTATCTGGGGGCCGAACTCATGAAGCTTTCTTT. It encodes CASSLSGGRTHEAFF.

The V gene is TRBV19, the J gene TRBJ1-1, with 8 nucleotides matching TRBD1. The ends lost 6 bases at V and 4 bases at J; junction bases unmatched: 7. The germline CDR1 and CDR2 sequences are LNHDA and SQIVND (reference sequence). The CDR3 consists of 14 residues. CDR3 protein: CASRTDRGGTEAFF. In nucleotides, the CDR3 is TGTGCCAGTAGGACCGACAGGGGAGGCACTGAAGCTTTCTTT.

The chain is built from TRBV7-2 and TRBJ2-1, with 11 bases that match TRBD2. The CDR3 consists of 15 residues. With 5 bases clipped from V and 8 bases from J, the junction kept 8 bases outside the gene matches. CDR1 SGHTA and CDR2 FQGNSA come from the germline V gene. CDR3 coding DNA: TGTGCCAGCAGCGGAAATGGACTAGCGGGCGATGAGCAGTTCTTC. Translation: CASSGNGLAGDEQFF.

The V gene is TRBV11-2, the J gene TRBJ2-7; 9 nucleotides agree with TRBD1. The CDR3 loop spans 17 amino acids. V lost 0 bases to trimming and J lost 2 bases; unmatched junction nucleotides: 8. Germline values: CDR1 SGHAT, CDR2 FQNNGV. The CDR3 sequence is CASSLDGGQGMAYEQYF. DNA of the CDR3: TGTGCCAGCAGCTTAGACGGGGGACAGGGTATGGCCTACGAGCAGTACTTC. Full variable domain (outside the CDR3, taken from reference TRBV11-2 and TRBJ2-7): EAGVAQSPRYKIIEKRQSVAFWCNPISGHATLYWYQQILGQGPKLLIQFQNNGVVDDSQLPKDRFSAERLKGVDSTLKIQPAKLEDSAVYLCASSLDGGQGMAYEQYFGPGTRLTVT.